The TCR beta chain described here comes from a study of blood T cell repertoires in COVID-19. Across the study: Sample material is recorded as cDNA or gDNA derived from T cells, B-cell-depleted T cells, or PBMCs.

This table comes from immunoSEQ multiplex PCR, and its TCRdb copy is limited to in-frame clones, with some not included. The sample has roughly 340,000 clones; 87% are singletons. Recruited during active infection, patients (from Seattle) were subsequently followed longitudinally. The clonotype comes from a woman in her 50s with COVID-19, enrolled during active disease. The sequenced sample was peripheral blood.

The CDR3 spells CASSPRIGNQPQHF. The CDR3 DNA reads TGTGCCAGCTCACCGAGGATCGGCAATCAGCCCCAGCATTTT. The V and J genes are TRBV18 and TRBJ1-5; no reliable D call. Germline CDR1 and CDR2: KGHSH and LQKENI. Trimming shortened V by 3 bases and J by 2 bases, and 8 bases separated the two germline ends. The CDR3 extends over 14 amino acids.